The 2 T cell receptor beta chains reported below all come from one sample, sequenced in a study of cytomegalovirus exposure and HLA in healthy donors. Primers for the PCR totalled 60 Vbeta and 13 Jbeta. Libraries were prepared by immunoSEQ multiplex PCR; TCRdb keeps only in-frame clonotypes and omits some of them. Here the sample spans around 130,000 clones, 80% being singletons. Sequenced: PBMCs. These receptor sequences come from a woman between 40 and 55 years old in good health and CMV-seronegative.

The genes are TRBV6-5 and TRBJ2-5; maybe TRBD1 (5 bases). The V gene's germline CDR1 is MNHEY and CDR2 SVGAGI. The CDR3 is made up of 14 amino acids. Trimming removed 4 bases at V and 4 bases at J, with 13 bases between. CDR3 nucleotide sequence: TGTGCCAGCAGTTCACGCCCTGGGGCAGAGACCCAGTACTTC. Encoded protein: CASSSRPGAETQYF.

This chain uses TRBV19 with TRBJ1-5, with D perhaps matching TRBD1 (5 bases). CDR1 is LNHDA, CDR2 SQIVND, per germline (reference sequence). V shed 10 bases and J shed 2 bases, with 12 bases lying between them. The CDR3 has 13 residues. The CDR3, as DNA: TGTGCCACCCAGGAAGGGGGCAATCAGCCCCAGCATTTT. This gives the protein CATQEGGNQPQHF.